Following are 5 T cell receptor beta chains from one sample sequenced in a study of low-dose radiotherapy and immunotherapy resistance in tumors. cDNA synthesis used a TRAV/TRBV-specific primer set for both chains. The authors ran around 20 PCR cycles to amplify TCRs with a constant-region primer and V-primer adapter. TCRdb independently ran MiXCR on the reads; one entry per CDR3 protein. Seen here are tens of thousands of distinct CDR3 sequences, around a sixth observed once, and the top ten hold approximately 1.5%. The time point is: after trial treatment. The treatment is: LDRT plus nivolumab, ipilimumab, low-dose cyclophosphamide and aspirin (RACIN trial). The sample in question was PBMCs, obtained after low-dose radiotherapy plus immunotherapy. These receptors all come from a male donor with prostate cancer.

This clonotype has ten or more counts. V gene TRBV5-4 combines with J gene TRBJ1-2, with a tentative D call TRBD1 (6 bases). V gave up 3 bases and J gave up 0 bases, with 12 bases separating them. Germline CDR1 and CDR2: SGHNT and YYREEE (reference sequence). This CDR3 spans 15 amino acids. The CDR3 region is CASSSYRDANYGYTF. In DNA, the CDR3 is TGTGCCAGCAGCTCATACAGGGACGCTAACTATGGCTACACCTTC.

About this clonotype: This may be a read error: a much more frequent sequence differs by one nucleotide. DNA of the CDR3: TGTGTCAGCAGTGCTCGGGTGGGAGGTTGGAACGAGCAGTACTTC. Translating it yields CVSSARVGGWNEQYF. The genes are TRBV28 and TRBJ2-7; tentative D call: TRBD2 (6 bases). Germline-derived CDR1 and CDR2 are MDHEN and SYDVKM. This CDR3 is built from 15 residues. Based on the CDR3 plus reference TRBV28 and TRBJ2-7, the full variable domain is DVKVTQSSRYLVKRTGEKVFLECVQDMDHENMFWYRQDPGLGLRLIYFSYDVKMKEKGDIPEGYSVSREKKERFSLILESASTNQTSMYLCVSSARVGGWNEQYFGPGTRLTVT.

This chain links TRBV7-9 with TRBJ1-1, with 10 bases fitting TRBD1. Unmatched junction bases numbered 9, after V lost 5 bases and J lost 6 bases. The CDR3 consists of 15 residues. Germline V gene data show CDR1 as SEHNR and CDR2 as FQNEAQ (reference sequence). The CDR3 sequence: CASSAYDRGRSEAFF. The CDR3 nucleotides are TGTGCCAGCAGCGCGTATGACAGGGGGCGCTCTGAAGCTTTCTTT.

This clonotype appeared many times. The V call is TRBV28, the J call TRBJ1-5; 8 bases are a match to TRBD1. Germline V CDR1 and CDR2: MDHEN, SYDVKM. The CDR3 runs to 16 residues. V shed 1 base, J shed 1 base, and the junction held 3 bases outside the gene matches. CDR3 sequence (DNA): TGTGCCAGCAGTTTATTTCGGGACAGGAGCAATCAGCCCCAGCATTTT. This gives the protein CASSLFRDRSNQPQHF.

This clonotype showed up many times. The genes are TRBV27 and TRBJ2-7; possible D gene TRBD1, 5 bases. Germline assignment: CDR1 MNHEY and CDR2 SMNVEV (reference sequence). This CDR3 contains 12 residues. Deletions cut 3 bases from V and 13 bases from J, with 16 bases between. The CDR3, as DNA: TGTGCCAGCAGTTTTCTGGGGCTCAATGAATACTTC. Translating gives CASSFLGLNEYF.